The present T cell receptor beta chain was sequenced within a study of T cell changes during pregnancy in multiple sclerosis. The CDR3 is made up of 11 amino acids. Germline CDR1 and CDR2: SQVTM and ANQGSEA. Trimming pared 7 bases from V and 0 bases from J, leaving 6 bases between. Measured with immunoSEQ multiplex PCR; TCRdb has only the in-frame clones, and not every one. This repertoire shows about 64,000 clones, just over 90% found once; its top ten account for 1.3%. The TCR sequence derives from a female donor with multiple sclerosis, enrolled in a pregnancy study. This chain connects TRBV29-1 to TRBJ1-1; no reliable D call. The sequences come from peripheral blood, collected in the second trimester of pregnancy. In DNA, the CDR3 is TGCAGCGCCGGGTTGAACACTGAAGCTTTCTTT. Translation: CSAGLNTEAFF.